This TCR beta chain was identified in a study of blood T cell repertoires in COVID-19. Participants spanned ages about 18 to 100 years and resided in 20 to 30 US areas. The CDR3 loop spans 15 amino acids. V was shortened by 1 base and J by 6 bases, with 14 bases between the two germline ends. The germline CDR1 and CDR2 sequences are KGHDR and SFDVKD. Assay: immunoSEQ multiplex PCR; the TCRdb copy retains only in-frame clones and omits some. The table lists around 270,000 clones, around nine tenths of them singletons. This clone was recorded once. This TCR derives from a middle-aged woman who had been exposed to COVID-19. The V call is TRBV24-1, the J call TRBJ1-1, with D possibly TRBD1 on 6 matching bases. Input material: PBMCs or T cells enriched from blood (not recorded which). CDR3 coding DNA: TGTGCCACCAGTGATTTCCCAGGGGATACATCTGAAGCTTTCTTT. Protein: CATSDFPGDTSEAFF.